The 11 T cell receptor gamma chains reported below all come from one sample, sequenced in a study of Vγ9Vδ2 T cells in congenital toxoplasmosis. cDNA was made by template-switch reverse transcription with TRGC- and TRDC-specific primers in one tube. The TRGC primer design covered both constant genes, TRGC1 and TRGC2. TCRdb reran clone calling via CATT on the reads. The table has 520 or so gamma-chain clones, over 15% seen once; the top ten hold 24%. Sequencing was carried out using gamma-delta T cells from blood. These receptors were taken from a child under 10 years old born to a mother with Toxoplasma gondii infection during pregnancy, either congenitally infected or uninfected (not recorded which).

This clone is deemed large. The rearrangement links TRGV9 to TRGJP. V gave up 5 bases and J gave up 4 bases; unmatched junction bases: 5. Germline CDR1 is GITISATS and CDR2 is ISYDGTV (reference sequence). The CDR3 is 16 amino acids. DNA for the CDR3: TGTGCCTTGTGGGCGAACCAAGAGTTGGGCAAAAAAATCAAGGTATTT. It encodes CALWANQELGKKIKVF.

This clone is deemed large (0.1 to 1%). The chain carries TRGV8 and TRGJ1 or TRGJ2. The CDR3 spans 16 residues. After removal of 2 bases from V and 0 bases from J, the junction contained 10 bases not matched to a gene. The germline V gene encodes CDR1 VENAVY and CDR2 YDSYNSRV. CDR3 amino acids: CATWDNGSSNYYKKLF. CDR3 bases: TGTGCCACCTGGGATAATGGATCCTCGAATTATTATAAGAAACTCTTT.

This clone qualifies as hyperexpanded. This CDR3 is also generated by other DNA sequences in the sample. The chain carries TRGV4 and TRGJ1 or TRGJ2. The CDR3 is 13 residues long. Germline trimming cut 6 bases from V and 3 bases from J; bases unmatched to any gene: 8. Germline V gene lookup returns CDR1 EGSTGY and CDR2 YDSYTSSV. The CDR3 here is CATWKRLYYKKLF. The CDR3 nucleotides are TGTGCCACCTGGAAAAGACTTTATTATAAGAAACTCTTT.

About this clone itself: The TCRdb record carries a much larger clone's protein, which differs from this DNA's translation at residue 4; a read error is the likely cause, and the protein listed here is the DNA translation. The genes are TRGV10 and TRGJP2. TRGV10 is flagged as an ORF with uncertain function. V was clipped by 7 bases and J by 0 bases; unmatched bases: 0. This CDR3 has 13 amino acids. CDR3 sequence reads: CAAWYSSDWIKTF. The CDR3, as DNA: TGTGCTGCGTGGTATAGTAGTGATTGGATCAAGACGTTT.

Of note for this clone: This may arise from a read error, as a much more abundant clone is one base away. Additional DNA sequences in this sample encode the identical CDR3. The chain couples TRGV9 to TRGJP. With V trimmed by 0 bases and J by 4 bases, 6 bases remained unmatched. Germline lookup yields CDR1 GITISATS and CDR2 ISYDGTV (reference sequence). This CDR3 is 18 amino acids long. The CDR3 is CALWEVQPQELGKKIKVF. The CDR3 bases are TGTGCCTTGTGGGAGGTGCAACCACAAGAGTTGGGCAAAAAAATCAAGGTATTT.

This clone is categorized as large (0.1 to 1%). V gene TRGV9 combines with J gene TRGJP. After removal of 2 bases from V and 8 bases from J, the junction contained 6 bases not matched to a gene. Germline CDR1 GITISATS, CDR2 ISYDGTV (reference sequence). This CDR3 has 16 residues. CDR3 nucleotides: TGTGCCTTGTGGGAGGCTCCACAGTTGGGCAAAAAAATCAAGGTATTT. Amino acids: CALWEAPQLGKKIKVF.

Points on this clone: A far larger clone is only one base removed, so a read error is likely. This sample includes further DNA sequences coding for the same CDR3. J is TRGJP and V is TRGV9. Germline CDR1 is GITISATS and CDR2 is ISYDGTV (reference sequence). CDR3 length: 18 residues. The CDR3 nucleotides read TGTGCCTTGTGGGAGGTGCCGCTTATGGAGTTAGGCAAAAAAATCAAGGTATTT. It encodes CALWEVPLMELGKKIKVF.

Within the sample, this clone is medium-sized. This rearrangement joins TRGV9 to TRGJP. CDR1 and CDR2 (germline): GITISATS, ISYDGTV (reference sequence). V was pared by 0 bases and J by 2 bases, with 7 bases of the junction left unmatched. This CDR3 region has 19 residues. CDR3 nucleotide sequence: TGTGCCTTGTGGGAGGTGCATTTGAGGCAAGAGTTGGGCAAAAAAATCAAGGTATTT. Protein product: CALWEVHLRQELGKKIKVF.

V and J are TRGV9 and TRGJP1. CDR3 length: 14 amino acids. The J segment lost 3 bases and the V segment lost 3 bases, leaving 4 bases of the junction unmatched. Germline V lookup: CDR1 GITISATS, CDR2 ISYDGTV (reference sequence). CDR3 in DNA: TGTGCCTTGTGGGAGTCCTCCACTGGTTGGTTCAAGATATTT. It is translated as CALWESSTGWFKIF.

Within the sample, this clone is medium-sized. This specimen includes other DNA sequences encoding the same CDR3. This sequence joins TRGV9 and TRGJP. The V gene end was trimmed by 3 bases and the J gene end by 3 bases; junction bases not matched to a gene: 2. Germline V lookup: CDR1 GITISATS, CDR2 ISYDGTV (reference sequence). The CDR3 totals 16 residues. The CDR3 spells CALWETQELGKKIKVF. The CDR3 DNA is TGTGCCTTGTGGGAGACGCAAGAGTTGGGCAAAAAAATCAAGGTATTT.

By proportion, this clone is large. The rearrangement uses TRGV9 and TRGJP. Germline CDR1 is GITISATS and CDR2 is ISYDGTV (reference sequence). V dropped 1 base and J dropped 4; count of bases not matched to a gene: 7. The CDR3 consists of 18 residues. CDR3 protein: CALWEVRTQELGKKIKVF. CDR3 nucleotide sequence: TGTGCCTTGTGGGAGGTACGAACCCAAGAGTTGGGCAAAAAAATCAAGGTATTT.